These 27 T cell receptor beta chains were sequenced from one sample in a study of tumor-infiltrating lymphocytes in primary liver carcinoma. Bulk tissue was left unsorted, and RNA and DNA were co-extracted from about 19-30 mg of it. Total RNA amounting to roughly 480 ng was the source from which TCR beta cDNA was made with a constant-region primer. Sequencing libraries for TCR beta derived from three nested multiplex PCR rounds that used slightly modified ARM-PCR. TRBV1-TRBV30 forward primers paired with a C-beta reverse primer drove the first two PCR rounds, about 10 cycles each. TCRdb independently ran MiXCR on the multiplex PCR reads; one entry per CDR3 protein. The sample consists of approximately 190,000 distinct CDR3 sequences, over 80% of them appearing once. The sequencing sample was made of tumor tissue from primary liver carcinoma. These receptors were obtained from a man between 35 and 55 years old with primary liver carcinoma and hepatitis B virus infection.

With regard to this clonotype: A read error may be the cause here, since a much bigger clone is one base away. This chain connects TRBV5-1 to TRBJ2-1, with 7 bases lining up with TRBD1. Germline CDR1 reads SGHRS; CDR2 reads YFSETQ. The CDR3 is made up of 15 amino acids. Trimming removed 0 bases from V and 9 bases from J; junction bases left unmatched: 9. The CDR3 loop is CASSLDRGSSSEQFF. CDR3 in DNA: TGCGCCAGCAGCTTGGACAGGGGCTCTAGTAGTGAGCAGTTCTTC.

V and J are TRBV29-1 and TRBJ1-1; D not resolved. CDR3 length: 15 residues. From germline, CDR1 is SQVTM and CDR2 ANQGSEA. The germline V and J ends were trimmed by 4 bases and 6 bases, with 21 bases remaining between them. This chain's CDR3 is CSVGPVWGMLAEAFF. The CDR3 DNA is TGCAGCGTTGGTCCAGTGTGGGGTATGCTCGCTGAAGCTTTCTTT.

The CDR3, as DNA: TGTGCCAGCAGTACCGGGACTAGAGGTCAATGGGATCAGTTCTTC. This gives the protein CASSTGTRGQWDQFF. The V gene is TRBV6-1, the J gene TRBJ2-1; TRBD2 agrees at 8 bases. CDR1 is MNHNS, CDR2 SASEGT, per germline. This CDR3 is built from 15 residues. With 5 bases clipped from V and 13 bases from J, the junction kept 16 bases outside the gene matches.

The count of this clonotype is one. This chain uses TRBV29-1 with TRBJ2-7; possibly TRBD1 for D (6 bases). The CDR3 is made up of 14 amino acids. Trimming removed 4 bases at V and 3 bases at J, with 16 bases between. CDR1 SQVTM and CDR2 ANQGSEA come from the germline V gene. The CDR3 DNA reads TGCAGCGTTGTAAAGACAGGAGCGCTCTACGAGCAGTACGTC. This sequence encodes CSVVKTGALYEQYV.

A note on this clonotype: This clone may be a read error of a much larger clone one base away. The V call is TRBV5-1, the J call TRBJ1-6; D is undetermined. The CDR3 is 14 amino acids. Trimming stripped 3 bases from V and 8 bases from J, with 12 bases between. Germline loops: CDR1 SGHRS, CDR2 YFSETQ. The CDR3 coding sequence is TGCGCCAGCAGCTCTACAGTTGGGGATTCACCCCTCCACTTT. Its protein is CASSSTVGDSPLHF. The variable domain in full, with the rest retrieved from reference TRBV5-1 and TRBJ1-6, is KAGVTQTPRYLIKTRGQQVTLSCSPISGHRSVSWYQQTPGQGLQFLFEYFSETQRNKGNFPGRFSGRQFSNSRSEMNVSTLELGDSALYLCASSSTVGDSPLHFGNGTRLTVT.

Concerning this clonotype itself: One end of the junction fails to match germline, which may point to a read error. The V call is TRBV29-1, the J call TRBJ2-2; TRBD2 matches 9 bases. The length of the CDR3 is 13 residues. In germline, CDR1 is SQVTM, CDR2 ANQGSEA. The CDR3 bases are TGCAGTGTTGGACTAGCGAGCTCCGGGGAGCTGTTTTTT. As protein: CSVGLASSGELFF.

The V gene is TRBV5-4, the J gene TRBJ2-7; perhaps TRBD2 as D (5 bases). Trimming left V 2 bases short and J 6 bases short, with 21 bases between. The CDR3 runs to 16 residues. Germline V gene data show CDR1 as SGHNT and CDR2 as YYREEE (reference sequence). CDR3 region: CASSFGREGPQVEQYF. CDR3 nucleotide sequence: TGTGCCAGCAGCTTTGGTCGAGAGGGCCCTCAGGTCGAGCAGTACTTC.

V and J are TRBV6-5 and TRBJ2-7, with no clear D. Germline V lookup: CDR1 MNHEY, CDR2 SVGAGI. CDR3 length: 15 residues. V was cut by 6 bases and J by 2 bases, with 17 bases left in between. The CDR3 loop reads CASSLPAVETYEQYF. CDR3 coding DNA: TGTGCCAGCAGCCTACCTGCGGTGGAGACCTACGAGCAGTACTTC.

This clonotype was detected once. The chain carries TRBV11-1 and TRBJ2-1, with D perhaps TRBD1 (5 bases). CDR1 SGHAT and CDR2 FQDESV come from the germline V gene (reference sequence). This CDR3 is built from 16 residues. The CDR3 sequence is CVSSLWGRASYNEQFF. Here the CDR3 DNA reads TGTGTCAGTAGCTTATGGGGCAGGGCCTCCTACAATGAGCAGTTCTTC.

Comment on this clonotype: The junction differs from germline at one of its ends, possibly a read error. This CDR3 is CDSRRQRFEKLFF. DNA of the CDR3: TGTGACAGCAGGAGACAGCGATTCGAAAAACTGTTTTTT. This chain uses TRBV6-1 with TRBJ1-4; TRBD1 is a possible D gene (5 bases). The CDR3 covers 13 residues. Germline V gene data show CDR1 as MNHNS and CDR2 as SASEGT.

As concerns this clonotype: One end of the junction is discordant with germline, which a read error may explain. The DNA of the CDR3 is TGTGCCAGCAGTACGGGCCGTCGGATAAGCTCCTACGATGAGCAGTTCTTT. Protein: CASSTGRRISSYDEQFF. The rearrangement joins TRBV6-2 or TRBV6-3 to TRBJ2-1; D unresolved. CDR3 size: 17 residues. Looked up from germline, CDR1 is MNHEY and CDR2 is SVGEGT.

As to this clonotype: The conserved final phenylalanine or tryptophan is absent from the CDR3, which likely points to a read error. The V gene is TRBV29-1, the J gene TRBJ2-3, with 7 positions matching TRBD1. CDR3 length: 12 amino acids. Germline V gives CDR1 SQVTM, CDR2 ANQGSEA. The CDR3 loop is CNVHRGSDTQYL. In DNA, the CDR3 is TGCAACGTACACAGGGGCTCAGATACGCAGTATCTT.

Concerning this clonotype: The CDR3 does not close with the conserved phenylalanine or tryptophan, likely indicating a read error. This sequence joins TRBV6-2 or TRBV6-3 and TRBJ1-5; D possibly corresponds to TRBD1 (6 bases). In germline, CDR1 is MNHEY, CDR2 SVGEGT. Trimming removed 4 bases from V and 4 bases from J, with 11 bases in between. There are 14 residues in the CDR3. The CDR3 DNA reads TGTGCCAGCAGTTCTCCAGGGGTAAATCAGCCCCAGCATTAT. Amino acid sequence: CASSSPGVNQPQHY.

This clonotype was counted at least ten times. The chain combines TRBV5-4 with TRBJ1-1; D is unclear. V lost 2 bases to trimming and J lost 3 bases, with 11 bases between them. There are 14 residues in the CDR3. Per the germline V gene, CDR1 is SGHNT and CDR2 is YYREEE (reference sequence). CDR3 nucleotide sequence: TGTGCCAGCAGCTTAGGAGCAGGCCACACTGAAGCTTTCTTT. This encodes CASSLGAGHTEAFF.

This rearrangement joins TRBV24-1 to TRBJ1-4, with 7 bases aligning to TRBD1. Trimming removed 4 bases from V and 7 bases from J; junction bases left unmatched: 8. Per the germline V gene, CDR1 is KGHDR and CDR2 is SFDVKD. The CDR3 is made up of 15 amino acids. The CDR3 protein is CATSEGRGLGEKLFF. The CDR3 DNA reads TGTGCCACCAGTGAAGGAAGGGGGCTTGGTGAAAAACTGTTTTTT.

On this clonotype: A read error is possible here, since a much larger clone lies one base away. The rearrangement links TRBV25-1 to TRBJ1-6; no clear D. This CDR3 is 13 amino acids long. Per the germline V gene, CDR1 is MGHDK and CDR2 is SYGVNS. CDR3 in DNA: TGTGTCAGCAGTGAATTCTTTAGTTCACCCCTCCACTTT. It encodes CVSSEFFSSPLHF. Using reference TRBV25-1 and TRBJ1-6 for the parts outside the CDR3, the full variable domain is EADIYQTPRYLVIGTGKKITLECSQTMGHDKMYWYQQDPGMELHLIHYSYGVNSTEKGDLSSESTVSRIRTEHFPLTLESARPSHTSQYLCVSSEFFSSPLHFGNGTRLTVT.

As regards this clonotype: At one of its ends the junction is not consistent with the germline gene, which may arise from a read error. The V call is TRBV5-5, the J call TRBJ1-1, with TRBD1 matching over 8 bases. CDR1 and CDR2 (germline): SGHKS, YYEKEE (reference sequence). This CDR3 is 15 amino acids long. The CDR3 reads CASNLWAGGYTETYF. Written as DNA, the CDR3 is TGTGCCAGCAACTTGTGGGCAGGGGGCTACACTGAAACTTACTTT.

This clonotype was seen only once. This sequence joins TRBV1 and TRBJ2-1; TRBD2 is the table's D call and was not checked against the DNA. TRBV1 is annotated as a pseudogene. The CDR3 runs to 16 residues. In DNA, the CDR3 is TGCATCAGCAGCCAAGACACTAAAGTAGCGGGATATGAGCAGTTCTTC. Its protein is CISSQDTKVAGYEQFF.

About this clonotype itself: Mismatch with germline at one junction end may stem from a read error. The J gene is TRBJ2-6, the V gene TRBV6-2 or TRBV6-3; tentatively, D is TRBD1 or TRBD2 (6 bases each). The CDR3 runs 17 residues. Germline V gene lookup returns CDR1 MNHEY and CDR2 SVGEGT. CDR3 loop: CDSISGGGLPGANVLTF. The CDR3 nucleotides are TGTGACAGCATCTCCGGAGGGGGTTTACCTGGGGCCAACGTCCTCACTTTC.

As to this clonotype: The CDR3 does not close with the conserved phenylalanine or tryptophan, likely indicating a read error. The chain has TRBV20-1 and TRBJ2-7; TRBD2 matches 8 bases. The J segment lost 3 bases and the V segment lost 1 base, leaving 14 bases of the junction unmatched. This CDR3 comprises 17 residues. Germline lookup yields CDR1 DFQATT and CDR2 SNEGSKA (reference sequence). The CDR3 spells CSARGGGRGAEVYEQYL. For the CDR3, the DNA is TGCAGTGCTAGAGGCGGGGGGCGCGGGGCAGAGGTCTACGAGCAGTACTTA.

With regard to this clonotype: A much bigger clone sits one base away, suggesting this may be a read error. This chain joins TRBV11-2 and TRBJ1-4, with 9 bases fitting TRBD1. Germline assignment: CDR1 SGHAT and CDR2 FQNNGV. The length of the CDR3 is 15 residues. This CDR3 is CTSSPGTGLNEILFF. CDR3 sequence (DNA): TGTACCAGCAGCCCCGGGACAGGGCTAAATGAAATACTGTTTTTT.

Of note for this clonotype: The CDR3 ends on some other residue instead of the conserved phenylalanine or tryptophan, so this is likely a read error. The chain combines TRBV5-1 with TRBJ2-7; D is unresolved. V lost 0 bases, J lost 2 bases, and 9 bases lay in between. The germline CDR1 and CDR2 sequences are SGHRS and YFSETQ. The CDR3 is made up of 14 amino acids. The DNA of the CDR3 is TGCGCCAGCAGCTTGGTTACGGGCCCCTACGAGCAGTACATC. Translation: CASSLVTGPYEQYI.

CDR3 bases: TGTGCCAGCAGTTTTGGATGCCGAGGGGGCGGCAATCAGCCCCAGCATTTT. It is translated as CASSFGCRGGGNQPQHF. This rearrangement joins TRBV12-3 or TRBV12-4 to TRBJ1-5; 7 nucleotides agree with TRBD1. J was trimmed by 2 bases and V by 3 bases; bases with no gene match: 10. The CDR3 runs to 17 residues.

The chain carries TRBV6-2 or TRBV6-3 and TRBJ2-1; 9 bases agree with TRBD1. V lost 7 bases, J lost 2 bases, and 9 bases stayed unmatched. Germline V CDR1 and CDR2: MNHEY, SVGEGT. The CDR3 covers 16 residues. The CDR3 reads CASNCPGQGTYNEQFF. The CDR3 nucleotides read TGTGCCAGCAACTGCCCGGGACAGGGTACCTACAATGAGCAGTTCTTC.

V and J are TRBV5-1 and TRBJ2-1, with D maybe TRBD2 (5 bases). Trimming cost V 6 bases and J 8 bases, with 18 bases left between them. CDR3 size: 14 residues. The germline CDR1 and CDR2 sequences are SGHRS and YFSETQ. CDR3 DNA: TGCGCCAGCACTCTTCTAGCAGGAGGATATGAGCAGTTCTTC. Translating it yields CASTLLAGGYEQFF.

Remarks on this clonotype: At one end the junction does not follow the germline gene, possibly because of a read error. J is TRBJ1-2 and V is TRBV28; D is undetermined. This CDR3 is built from 13 residues. Germline V gives CDR1 MDHEN, CDR2 SYDVKM. CDR3 nucleotides: TGTGCCAGCAGTTTAATGATCAGCTATTGCTACACCTTC. Residues: CASSLMISYCYTF.

On this clonotype: Mismatch with germline at one junction end may stem from a read error. This sequence joins TRBV29-1 and TRBJ2-5, with TRBD1 matching 8 bases. The CDR3 sequence is 15 residues long. Germline-derived CDR1 and CDR2 are SQVTM and ANQGSEA. DNA for the CDR3: TGCAGCGTCGAAGCGGGCAGGGGGCGAGTAGAGACCCAGTACTTC. Translated, it gives CSVEAGRGRVETQYF. Based on the CDR3 plus reference TRBV29-1 and TRBJ2-5, the full variable domain is SAVISQKPSRDICQRGTSLTIQCQVDSQVTMMFWYRQQPGQSLTLIATANQGSEATYESGFVIDKFPISRPNLTFSTLTVSNMSPEDSSIYLCSVEAGRGRVETQYFGPGTRLLVL.